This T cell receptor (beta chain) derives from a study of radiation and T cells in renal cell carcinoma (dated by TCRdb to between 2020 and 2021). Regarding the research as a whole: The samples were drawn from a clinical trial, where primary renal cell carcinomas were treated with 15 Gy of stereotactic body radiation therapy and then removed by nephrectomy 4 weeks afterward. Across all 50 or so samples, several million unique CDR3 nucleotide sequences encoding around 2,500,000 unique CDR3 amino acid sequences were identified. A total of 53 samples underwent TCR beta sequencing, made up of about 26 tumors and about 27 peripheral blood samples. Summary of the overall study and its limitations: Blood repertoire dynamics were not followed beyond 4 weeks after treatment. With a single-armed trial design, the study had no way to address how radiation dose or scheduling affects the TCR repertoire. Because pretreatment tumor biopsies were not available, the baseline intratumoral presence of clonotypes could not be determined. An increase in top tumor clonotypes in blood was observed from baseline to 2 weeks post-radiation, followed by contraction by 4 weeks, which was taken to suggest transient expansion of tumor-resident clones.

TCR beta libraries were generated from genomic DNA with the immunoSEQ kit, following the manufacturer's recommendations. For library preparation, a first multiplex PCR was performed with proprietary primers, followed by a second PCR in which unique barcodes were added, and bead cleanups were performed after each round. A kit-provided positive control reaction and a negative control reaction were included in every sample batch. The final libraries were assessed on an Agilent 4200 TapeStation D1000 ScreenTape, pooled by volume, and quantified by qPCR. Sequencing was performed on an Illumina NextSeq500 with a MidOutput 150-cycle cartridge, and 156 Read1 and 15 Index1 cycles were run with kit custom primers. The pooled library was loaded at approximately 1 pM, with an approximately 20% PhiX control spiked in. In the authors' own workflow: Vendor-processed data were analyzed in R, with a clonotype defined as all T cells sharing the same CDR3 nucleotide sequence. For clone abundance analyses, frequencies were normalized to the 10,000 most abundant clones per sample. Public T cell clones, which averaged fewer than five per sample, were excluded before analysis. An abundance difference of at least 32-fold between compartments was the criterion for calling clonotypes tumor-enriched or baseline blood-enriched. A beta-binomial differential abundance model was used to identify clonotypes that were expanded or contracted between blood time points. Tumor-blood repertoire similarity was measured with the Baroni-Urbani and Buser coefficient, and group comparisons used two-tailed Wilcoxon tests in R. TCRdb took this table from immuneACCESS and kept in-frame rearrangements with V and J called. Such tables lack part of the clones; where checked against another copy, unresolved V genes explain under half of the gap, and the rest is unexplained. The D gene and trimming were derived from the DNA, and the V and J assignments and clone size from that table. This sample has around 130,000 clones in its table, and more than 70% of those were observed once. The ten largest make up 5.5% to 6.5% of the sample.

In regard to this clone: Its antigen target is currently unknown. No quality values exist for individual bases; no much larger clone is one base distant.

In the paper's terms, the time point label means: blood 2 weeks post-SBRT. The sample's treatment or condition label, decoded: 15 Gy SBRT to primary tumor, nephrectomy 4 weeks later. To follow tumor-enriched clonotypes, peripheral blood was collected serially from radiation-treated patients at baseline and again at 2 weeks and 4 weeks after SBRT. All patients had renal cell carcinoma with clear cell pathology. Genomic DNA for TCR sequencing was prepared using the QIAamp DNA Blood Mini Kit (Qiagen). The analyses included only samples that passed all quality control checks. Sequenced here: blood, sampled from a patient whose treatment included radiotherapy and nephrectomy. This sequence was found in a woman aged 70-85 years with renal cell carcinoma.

The DNA is as follows: TGTGCCAGCAGCGAGGCCCCCGGTTTCGGGGAGCTGTTTTTT. It encodes CASSEAPGFGELFF. The chain is assembled from TRBV9 and TRBJ2-2, with no confident D gene call. Taken from cysteine to phenylalanine, the CDR3 has 14 residues. Only the CDR3 portion is preserved as DNA: 42 bases, with reading frame beginning at the first base. The germline V gene sets CDR1 to SGDLS and CDR2 to YYNGEE. The V and J ends are trimmed by 3 bases and 7 bases, leaving 13 bases between them.